This T cell receptor (beta chain) was profiled in a study of shared clonotypes between healthy human individuals. Germline values: CDR1 SGHDN, CDR2 FVKESK. This CDR3 region has 14 residues. Trimming removed 5 bases from V and 4 bases from J, with 14 bases in between. Data came from immunoSEQ multiplex PCR; TCRdb stores just in-frame clones and leaves some out. The sample yields some 980,000 clones, 60% to 85% seen once. The sample comprised memory CD4+ T cells sorted from blood. Subset given: CD45RA-negative fraction. The V gene is TRBV14, the J gene TRBJ1-1, with D tentatively TRBD1 (6 bases). The sequence derives from a man aged 18 to 29 in good health. The CDR3 DNA is TGTGCCAGCAGCTTCAGGGGCGGCGGCACTGAAGCTTTCTTT. Translating gives CASSFRGGGTEAFF.